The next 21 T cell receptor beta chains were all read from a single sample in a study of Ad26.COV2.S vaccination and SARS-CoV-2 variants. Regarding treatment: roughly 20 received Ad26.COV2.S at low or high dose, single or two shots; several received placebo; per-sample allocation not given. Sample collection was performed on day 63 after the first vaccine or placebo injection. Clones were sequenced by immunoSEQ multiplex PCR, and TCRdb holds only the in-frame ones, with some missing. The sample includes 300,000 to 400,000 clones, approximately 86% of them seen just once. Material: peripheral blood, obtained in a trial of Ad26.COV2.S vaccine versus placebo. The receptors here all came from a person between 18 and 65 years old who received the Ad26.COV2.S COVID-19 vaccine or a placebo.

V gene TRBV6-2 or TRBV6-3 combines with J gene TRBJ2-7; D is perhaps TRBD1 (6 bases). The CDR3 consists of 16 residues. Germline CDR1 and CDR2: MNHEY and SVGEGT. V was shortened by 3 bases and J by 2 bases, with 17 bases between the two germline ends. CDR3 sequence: CASSYGQLGKTYEQYF. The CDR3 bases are TGTGCCAGCAGTTATGGACAGTTAGGGAAAACCTACGAGCAGTACTTC.

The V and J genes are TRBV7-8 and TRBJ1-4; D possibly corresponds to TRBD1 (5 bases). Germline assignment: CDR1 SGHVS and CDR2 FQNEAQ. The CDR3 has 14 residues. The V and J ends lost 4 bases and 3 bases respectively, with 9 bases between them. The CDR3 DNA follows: TGTGCCAGCAGCTGGGACCCACCTAATGAAAAACTGTTTTTT. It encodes CASSWDPPNEKLFF.

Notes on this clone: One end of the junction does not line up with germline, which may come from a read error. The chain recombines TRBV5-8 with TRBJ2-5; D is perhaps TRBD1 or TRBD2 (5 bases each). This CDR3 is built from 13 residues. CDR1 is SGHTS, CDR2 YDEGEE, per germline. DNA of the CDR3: TGTGCCAGCAGCTCGATCAGGGAGTGGCCTACCAACTTC. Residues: CASSSIREWPTNF. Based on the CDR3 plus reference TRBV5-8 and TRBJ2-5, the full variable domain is EAGVTQSPTHLIKTRGQQATLRCSPISGHTSVYWYQQALGLGLQFLLWYDEGEERNRGNFPPRFSGRQFPNYSSELNVNALELEDSALYLCASSSIREWPTNFGPGTRLLVL.

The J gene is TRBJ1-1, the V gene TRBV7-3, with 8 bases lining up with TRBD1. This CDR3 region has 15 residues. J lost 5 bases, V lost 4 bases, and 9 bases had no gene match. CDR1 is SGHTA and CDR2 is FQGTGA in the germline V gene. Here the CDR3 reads CASSSKTGDGTEAFF. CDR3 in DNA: TGTGCCAGCAGCTCCAAGACAGGGGACGGGACTGAAGCTTTCTTT.

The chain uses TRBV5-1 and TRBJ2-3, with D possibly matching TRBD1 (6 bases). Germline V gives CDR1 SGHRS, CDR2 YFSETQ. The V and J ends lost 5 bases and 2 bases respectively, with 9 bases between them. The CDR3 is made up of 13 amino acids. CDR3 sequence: CASSGQFTDTQYF. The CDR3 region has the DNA TGCGCCAGCAGTGGACAGTTCACAGATACGCAGTATTTT.

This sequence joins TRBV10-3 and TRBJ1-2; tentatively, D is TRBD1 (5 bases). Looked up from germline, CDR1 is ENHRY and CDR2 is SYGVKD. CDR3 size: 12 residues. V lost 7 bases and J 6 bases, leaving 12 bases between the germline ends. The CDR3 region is CAIKTDTNGYTF. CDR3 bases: TGTGCCATCAAGACAGACACCAATGGCTACACCTTC.

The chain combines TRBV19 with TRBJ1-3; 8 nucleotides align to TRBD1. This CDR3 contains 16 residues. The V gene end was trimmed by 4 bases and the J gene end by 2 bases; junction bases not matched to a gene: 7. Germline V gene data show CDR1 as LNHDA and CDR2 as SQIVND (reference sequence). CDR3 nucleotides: TGTGCCAGTAGTACCACGGGACAGGCGACTGGAAACACCATATATTTT. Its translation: CASSTTGQATGNTIYF.

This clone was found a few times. CDR3 bases: TGTGCCAGCAGCACCTTCGGGACGGCAAGCAATCAGCCCCAGCATTTT. Translating gives CASSTFGTASNQPQHF. The V call is TRBV5-6, the J call TRBJ1-5, with D tentatively TRBD1 (5 bases). Trimming took 4 bases from V and 1 from J, leaving 15 bases between them. Germline V gives CDR1 SGHDT, CDR2 YYEEEE. CDR3 length equals 16 residues.

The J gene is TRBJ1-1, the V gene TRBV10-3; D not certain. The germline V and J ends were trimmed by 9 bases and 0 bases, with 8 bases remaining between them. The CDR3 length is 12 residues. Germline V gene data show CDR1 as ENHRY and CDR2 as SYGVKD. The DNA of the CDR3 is TGTGCCATGTCCGGGGTGAACACTGAAGCTTTCTTT. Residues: CAMSGVNTEAFF.

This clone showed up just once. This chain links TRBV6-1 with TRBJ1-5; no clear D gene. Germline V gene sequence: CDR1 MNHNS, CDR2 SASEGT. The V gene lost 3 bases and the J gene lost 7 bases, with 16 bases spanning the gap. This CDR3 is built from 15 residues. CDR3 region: CASSDPGLFGQPQHF. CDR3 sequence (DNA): TGTGCCAGCAGTGACCCTGGACTGTTCGGCCAGCCCCAGCATTTT.

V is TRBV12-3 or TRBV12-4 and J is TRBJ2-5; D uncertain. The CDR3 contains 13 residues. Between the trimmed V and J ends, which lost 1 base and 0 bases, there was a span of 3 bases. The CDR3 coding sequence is TGTGCCAGCAGTTTAGGCTACCAAGAGACCCAGTACTTC. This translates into CASSLGYQETQYF.

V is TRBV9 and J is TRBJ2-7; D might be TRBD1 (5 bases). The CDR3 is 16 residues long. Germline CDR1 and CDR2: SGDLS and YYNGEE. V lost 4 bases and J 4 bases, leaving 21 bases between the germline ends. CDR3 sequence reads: CASSPRRDQGYYEQYF. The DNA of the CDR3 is TGTGCCAGCAGCCCCCGTCGTGACCAGGGATATTACGAGCAGTACTTC.

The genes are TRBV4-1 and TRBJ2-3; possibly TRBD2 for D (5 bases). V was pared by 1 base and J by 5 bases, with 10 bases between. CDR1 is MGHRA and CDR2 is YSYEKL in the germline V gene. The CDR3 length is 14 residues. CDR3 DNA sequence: TGCGCCAGCAGCCAAGCCGGGGTTGGAGATACGCAGTATTTT. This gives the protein CASSQAGVGDTQYF.

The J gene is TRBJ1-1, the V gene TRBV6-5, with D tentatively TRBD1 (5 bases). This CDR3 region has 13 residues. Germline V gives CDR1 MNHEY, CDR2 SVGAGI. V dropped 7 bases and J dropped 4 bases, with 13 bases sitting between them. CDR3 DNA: TGTGCCAGCACCAAGTCAGGGATCACTGAAGCTTTCTTT. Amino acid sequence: CASTKSGITEAFF.

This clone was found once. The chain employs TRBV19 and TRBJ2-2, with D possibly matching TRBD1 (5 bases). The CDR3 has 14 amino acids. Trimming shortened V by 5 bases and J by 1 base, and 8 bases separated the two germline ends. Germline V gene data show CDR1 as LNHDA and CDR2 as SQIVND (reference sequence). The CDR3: CASSVQGNTGELFF. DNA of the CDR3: TGTGCCAGTAGTGTCCAGGGGAACACCGGGGAGCTGTTTTTT.

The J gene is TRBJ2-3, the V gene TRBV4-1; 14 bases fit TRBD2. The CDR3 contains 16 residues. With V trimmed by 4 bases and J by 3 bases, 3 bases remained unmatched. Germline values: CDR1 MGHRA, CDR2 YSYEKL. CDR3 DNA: TGCGCCAGCAGCCCCCGGACTAGCGGGGGGACAGATACGCAGTATTTT. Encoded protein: CASSPRTSGGTDTQYF.

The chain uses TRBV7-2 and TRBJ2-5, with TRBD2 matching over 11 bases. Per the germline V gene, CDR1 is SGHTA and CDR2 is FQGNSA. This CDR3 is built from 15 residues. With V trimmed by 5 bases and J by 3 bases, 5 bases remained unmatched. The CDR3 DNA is TGTGCCAGCAGCATTACTAGCGGGGGAAAAGAGACCCAGTACTTC. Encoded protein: CASSITSGGKETQYF.

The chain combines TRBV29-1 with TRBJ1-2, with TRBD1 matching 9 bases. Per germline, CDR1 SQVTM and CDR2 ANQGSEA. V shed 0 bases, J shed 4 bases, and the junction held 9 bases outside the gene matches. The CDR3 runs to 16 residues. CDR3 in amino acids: CSVEDPNRGLVYGYTF. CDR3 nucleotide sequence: TGCAGCGTTGAAGATCCCAACAGGGGGCTGGTCTATGGCTACACCTTC. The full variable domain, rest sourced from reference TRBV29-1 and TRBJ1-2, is SAVISQKPSRDICQRGTSLTIQCQVDSQVTMMFWYRQQPGQSLTLIATANQGSEATYESGFVIDKFPISRPNLTFSTLTVSNMSPEDSSIYLCSVEDPNRGLVYGYTFGSGTRLTVV.

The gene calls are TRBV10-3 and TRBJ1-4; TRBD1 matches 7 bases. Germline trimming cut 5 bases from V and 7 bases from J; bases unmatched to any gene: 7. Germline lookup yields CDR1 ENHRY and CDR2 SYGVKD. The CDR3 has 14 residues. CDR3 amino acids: CAISPTGSSEKLFF. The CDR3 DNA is TGTGCCATCAGTCCGACAGGGAGTAGTGAAAAACTGTTTTTT.

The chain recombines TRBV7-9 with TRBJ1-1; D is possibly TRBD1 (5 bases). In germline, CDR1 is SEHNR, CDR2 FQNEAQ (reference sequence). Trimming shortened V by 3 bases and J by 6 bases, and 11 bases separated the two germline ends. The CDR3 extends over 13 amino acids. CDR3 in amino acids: CASSFAVGAEAFF. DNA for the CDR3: TGTGCCAGCAGCTTCGCAGTGGGGGCTGAAGCTTTCTTT.

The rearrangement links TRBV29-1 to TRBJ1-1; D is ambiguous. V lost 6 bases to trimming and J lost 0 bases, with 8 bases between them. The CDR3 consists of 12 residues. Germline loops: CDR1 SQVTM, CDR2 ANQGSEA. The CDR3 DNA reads TGCAGCGTCCGGACGGTGAACACTGAAGCTTTCTTT. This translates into CSVRTVNTEAFF.